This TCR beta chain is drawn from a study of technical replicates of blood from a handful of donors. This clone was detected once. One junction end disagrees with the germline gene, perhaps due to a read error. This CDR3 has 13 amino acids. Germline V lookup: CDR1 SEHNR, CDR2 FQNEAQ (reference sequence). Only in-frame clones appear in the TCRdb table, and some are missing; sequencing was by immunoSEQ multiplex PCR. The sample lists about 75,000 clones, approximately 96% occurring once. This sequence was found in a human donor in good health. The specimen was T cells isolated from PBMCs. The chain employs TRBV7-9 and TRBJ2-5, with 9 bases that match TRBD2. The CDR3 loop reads CASRGASGMMLNF. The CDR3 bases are TGTGCCAGCAGGGGGGCTAGCGGGATGATGTTGAACTTC. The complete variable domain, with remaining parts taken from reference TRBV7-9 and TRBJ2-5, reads DTGVSQNPRHKITKRGQNVTFRCDPISEHNRLYWYRQTLGQGPEFLTYFQNEAQLEKSRLLSDRFSAERPKGSFSTLEIQRTEQGDSAMYLCASRGASGMMLNFGPGTRLLVL.